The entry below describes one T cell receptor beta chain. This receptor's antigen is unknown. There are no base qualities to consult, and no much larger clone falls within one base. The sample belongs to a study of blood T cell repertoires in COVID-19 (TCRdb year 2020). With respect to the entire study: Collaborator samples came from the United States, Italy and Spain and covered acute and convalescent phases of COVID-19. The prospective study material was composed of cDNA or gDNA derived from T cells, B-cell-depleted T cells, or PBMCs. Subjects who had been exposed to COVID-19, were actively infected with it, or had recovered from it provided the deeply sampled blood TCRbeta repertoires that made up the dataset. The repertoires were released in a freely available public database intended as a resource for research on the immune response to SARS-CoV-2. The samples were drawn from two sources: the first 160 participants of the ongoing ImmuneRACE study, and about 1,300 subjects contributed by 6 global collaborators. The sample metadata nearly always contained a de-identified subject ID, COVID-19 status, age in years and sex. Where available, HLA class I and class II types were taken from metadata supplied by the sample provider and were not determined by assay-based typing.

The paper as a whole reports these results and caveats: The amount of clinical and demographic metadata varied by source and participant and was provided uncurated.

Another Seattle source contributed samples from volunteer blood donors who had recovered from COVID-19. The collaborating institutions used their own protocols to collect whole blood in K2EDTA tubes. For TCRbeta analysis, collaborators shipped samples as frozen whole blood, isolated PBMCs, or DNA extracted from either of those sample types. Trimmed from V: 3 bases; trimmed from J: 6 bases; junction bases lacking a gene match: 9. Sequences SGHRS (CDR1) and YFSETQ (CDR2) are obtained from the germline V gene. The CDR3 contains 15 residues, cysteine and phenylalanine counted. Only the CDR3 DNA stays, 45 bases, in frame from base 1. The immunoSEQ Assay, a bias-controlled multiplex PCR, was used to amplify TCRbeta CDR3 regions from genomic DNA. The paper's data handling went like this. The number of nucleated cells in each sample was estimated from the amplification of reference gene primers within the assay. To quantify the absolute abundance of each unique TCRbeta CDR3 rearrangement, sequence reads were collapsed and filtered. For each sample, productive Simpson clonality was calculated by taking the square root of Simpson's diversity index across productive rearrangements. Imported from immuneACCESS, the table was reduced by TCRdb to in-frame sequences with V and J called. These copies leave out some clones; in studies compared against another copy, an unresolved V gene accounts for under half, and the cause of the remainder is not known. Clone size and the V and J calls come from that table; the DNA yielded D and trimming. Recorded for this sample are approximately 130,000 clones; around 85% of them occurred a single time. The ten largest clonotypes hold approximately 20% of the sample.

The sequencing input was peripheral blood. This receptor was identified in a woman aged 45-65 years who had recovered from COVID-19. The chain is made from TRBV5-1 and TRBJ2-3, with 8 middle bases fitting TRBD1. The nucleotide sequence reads TGCGCCAGCAGCTCGGGACAGGCCCAGCGGGATACGCAGTATTTT. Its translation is CASSSGQAQRDTQYF. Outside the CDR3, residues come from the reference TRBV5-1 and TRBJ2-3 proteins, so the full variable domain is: KAGVTQTPRYLIKTRGQQVTLSCSPISGHRSVSWYQQTPGQGLQFLFEYFSETQRNKGNFPGRFSGRQFSNSRSEMNVSTLELGDSALYLCASSSGQAQRDTQYFGPGTRLTVL.